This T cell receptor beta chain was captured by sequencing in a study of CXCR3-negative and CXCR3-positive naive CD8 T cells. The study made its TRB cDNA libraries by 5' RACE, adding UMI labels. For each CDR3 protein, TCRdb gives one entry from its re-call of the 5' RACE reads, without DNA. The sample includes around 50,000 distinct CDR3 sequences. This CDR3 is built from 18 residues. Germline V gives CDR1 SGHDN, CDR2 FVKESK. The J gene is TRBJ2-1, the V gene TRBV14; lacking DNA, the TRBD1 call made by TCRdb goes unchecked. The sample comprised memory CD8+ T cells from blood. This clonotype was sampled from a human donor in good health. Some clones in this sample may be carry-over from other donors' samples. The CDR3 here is CASSRPFPGRGLGNEQFF. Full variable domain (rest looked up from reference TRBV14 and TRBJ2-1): EAGVTQFPSHSVIEKGQTVTLRCDPISGHDNLYWYRRVMGKEIKFLLHFVKESKQDESGMPNNRFLAERTGGTYSTLKVQPAELEDSGVYFCASSRPFPGRGLGNEQFFGPGTRLTVL.